This T cell receptor (beta chain) originates from a study of blood T cell repertoires in COVID-19. Study information: Some COVID-19 samples were acute and others convalescent; all came from the United States, Italy and Spain.

Germline lookup yields CDR1 LGHDT and CDR2 YNNKEL (reference sequence). The junction had 9 bases not matched to a gene; V was cut back by 2 bases and J by 7 bases. CDR3 length: 16 residues. Original analysis: Nucleated cell number was recorded as an estimate derived from reference gene primer amplification. Profiling relied on immunoSEQ multiplex PCR, and the TCRdb table lists in-frame clones only, not all of them. V and J calls plus clone size are reproduced from that table; the DNA served to infer D and trimming. The repertoire holds around 300,000 clones, with roughly 88% as singletons. The TCR originated in a woman in her twenties or thirties with COVID-19, enrolled during active disease. The rearrangement links TRBV3-1 (or the pseudogene TRBV3-2) to TRBJ1-5, with TRBD1 matching over 9 bases. Sequencing was performed on peripheral blood. CDR3 residues: CASSQFATGGKQPQHF. The CDR3 region has the DNA TGTGCCAGCAGCCAATTCGCGACAGGGGGGAAACAGCCCCAGCATTTT.